Listed below are T cell receptor beta chains from one sample, sequenced in a study of OX40 agonist ivuxolimab in advanced cancers. Repertoires were generated with immunoSEQ multiplex PCR, while TCRdb's copy carries only in-frame clones and drops some. The repertoire holds 70,000 to 100,000 clones, 75% to 90% seen once, with over 0.35% in the top ten. The input for sequencing was CD4+ or CD8+ T cells sorted from blood, taken in a trial of the OX40 agonist ivuxolimab. Receptor source: an adult with an advanced solid tumor such as melanoma, head and neck, liver or kidney cancer. The CDR3 runs from the conserved cysteine through the conserved F or W. Each record gives: D gene, J gene, clone size, V gene, CDR3 DNA, CDR3 protein. D genes are given only for firm matches. Not all rows give a size; the values are once, few, many and, for expanded clones, a class.

TRBD2	TRBJ2-7	NA	TRBV18	TGTGCCAGCTCACCCGGCGGGAGCTCCTACGAGCAGTACTTC	CASSPGGSSYEQYF
NA	TRBJ1-2	few	TRBV7-9	TGTGCCAGCAGCTTAGCCGGGGCCCAGGGGAGTGGTGGCTACACCTTC	CASSLAGAQGSGGYTF
TRBD2	TRBJ2-1	NA	TRBV9	TGTGCCAGCAGCGTAGGCACTAGCGGGAGCCGAAATGAGCAGTTCTTC	CASSVGTSGSRNEQFF
NA	TRBJ2-5	NA	TRBV5-5	TGTGCCAGCAGCTTGTGGTATGAGGGGGCGGGGAAGACCCAGTACTTC	CASSLWYEGAGKTQYF
NA	TRBJ2-1	NA	TRBV5-1	TGCGCCAGCAGCTTGTCCGTGGATTACAATGAGCAGTTCTTC	CASSLSVDYNEQFF
TRBD1	TRBJ1-1	NA	TRBV18	TGTGCCAGCTCACCCGGGACAGGGGGAACTGAAGCTTTCTTT	CASSPGTGGTEAFF
NA	TRBJ1-4	NA	TRBV11-1	TGTGCCAGCAGCTTTGAACAGGGATTTGAAAAACTGTTTTTT	CASSFEQGFEKLFF
TRBD1	TRBJ1-2	NA	TRBV27	TGTGCCAGCAGTTTAACAGGGACAGGCCTCTATGGCTACACCTTC	CASSLTGTGLYGYTF
TRBD1	TRBJ2-7	NA	TRBV6-5	TGTGCCAGCAGTTACGGCGGGACAGGGAAATACGAGCAGTACTTC	CASSYGGTGKYEQYF
TRBD2	TRBJ2-3	NA	TRBV2	TGTGCCAGCACTTCTATAGCGGGAGGGGTCACAGATACGCAGTATTTT	CASTSIAGGVTDTQYF
NA	TRBJ2-2	NA	TRBV6-5	TGTGCCAGCAGTTACCAGAGCGGATCCACCGGGGAGCTGTTTTTT	CASSYQSGSTGELFF
NA	TRBJ2-3	NA	TRBV10-3	TGTGCCATCAGTGAGACTTTGTTGGCGCAGTATTTT	CAISETLLAQYF
TRBD2	TRBJ2-2	NA	TRBV2	TGTGCCAGCAGTGAACTAGCGGCCGCGAACACCGGGGAGCTGTTTTTT	CASSELAAANTGELFF
TRBD2	TRBJ2-1	NA	TRBV27	TGTGCCAGCAGTGCATGGACTAGCGGGCGGGGCGAGCAGTTCTTC	CASSAWTSGRGEQFF
TRBD1	TRBJ2-3	NA	TRBV10-3	TGTGCCATCAGTGAGAGGGGGACAGGTAATACAGATACGCAGTATTTT	CAISERGTGNTDTQYF
TRBD2	TRBJ2-3	NA	TRBV9	TGTGCCAGCAGCGTAGTAGCGGGAGTATTGGATACGCAGTATTTT	CASSVVAGVLDTQYF
TRBD2	TRBJ2-3	NA	TRBV6-1	TGTGCCAGCAGTGCATCGACCGGGACTAGCGGAATCGATACGCAGTATTTT	CASSASTGTSGIDTQYF
TRBD2	TRBJ2-2	NA	TRBV19	TGTGCCAGTAGTGTCAGACTAGCGGGAATGACCGGGGAGCTGTTTTTT	CASSVRLAGMTGELFF
TRBD1	TRBJ1-2	few	TRBV6-5	TGTGCCAGCAGTAGTACAGGGGGAATCTATGGCTACACCTTC	CASSSTGGIYGYTF
NA	TRBJ1-5	NA	TRBV6-1	TGTGCCAGCAGTGAAGCTCCCCACAGGGATCAGCCCCAGCATTTT	CASSEAPHRDQPQHF
NA	TRBJ1-5	NA	TRBV30	TGTGCCTGGAGTGCTCAGGTCTCGAGGAGCAATCAGCCCCAGCATTTT	CAWSAQVSRSNQPQHF
NA	TRBJ1-1	NA	TRBV6-1	TGTGCTAGTAGGTGGGGGGCTGAAGCTTTCTTT	CASRWGAEAFF
NA	TRBJ2-6	NA	TRBV19	TGTGCCAGTGTCGGGTTCTCTGGGGCCAACGTCCTGACTTTC	CASVGFSGANVLTF
NA	TRBJ2-1	NA	TRBV6-6	TGTGCCAGCGCCGGGGGGCTAGCGACCTACAATGAGCAGTTCTTC	CASAGGLATYNEQFF
NA	TRBJ2-7	NA	TRBV7-2	TGTGCCAGCAGCCTTGACTGGACGAGCTCCTACGAGCAGTACTTC	CASSLDWTSSYEQYF
NA	TRBJ2-1	NA	TRBV16	TGTGCCAGCAGCCGCCCCTCCCACTCCTACAATGAGCAGTTCTTC	CASSRPSHSYNEQFF
NA	TRBJ2-7	NA	TRBV2	TGTGCCAGCAGGCTTGGGGACATAGCCTACGAGCAGTACTTC	CASRLGDIAYEQYF
TRBD2	TRBJ2-5	NA	TRBV5-1	TGCGCCAGCAGCTTGGTGGGGGGAGGGAATCAAGAGACCCAGTACTTC	CASSLVGGGNQETQYF
NA	TRBJ1-2	NA	TRBV27	TGTGCCAGCAGTCCTAGGGACAACTACTATGGCTACACCTTC	CASSPRDNYYGYTF
NA	TRBJ1-1	NA	TRBV19	TGTGCCAGTAGTACCCAGGGGTCCACTGAAGCTTTCTTT	CASSTQGSTEAFF
NA	TRBJ1-3	NA	TRBV5-1	TGCGCCAGCAGGACAGACTCTGGAAACACCATATATTTT	CASRTDSGNTIYF
NA	TRBJ2-3	NA	TRBV9	TGTGCCAGCAGCGTAGCGTTAGCAGATACGCAGTATTTT	CASSVALADTQYF
NA	TRBJ2-3	NA	TRBV13	TGTGCCAGCAGCTTCCGGGGATATAGCACAGATACGCAGTATTTT	CASSFRGYSTDTQYF
TRBD2	TRBJ2-1	NA	TRBV10-3	TGTGCCATCGGGCGGGAGAAATACAATGAGCAGTTCTTC	CAIGREKYNEQFF
TRBD2	TRBJ2-3	NA	TRBV7-2	TGTGCCAGCAGCCCGTGGGCTAGCGGGAGTTTCGCAGATACGCAGTATTTT	CASSPWASGSFADTQYF
NA	TRBJ1-1	NA	TRBV30	TGTGCCTGGGTAAGGGCCCCGGACACTGAAGCTTTCTTT	CAWVRAPDTEAFF
NA	TRBJ2-7	NA	TRBV21-1	TGTGCCAGCAGCCGCCCGGGACAGGGGGCGATGAAGCAGTACTTC	CASSRPGQGAMKQYF
TRBD1	TRBJ1-1	NA	TRBV18	TGTGCCAGCTCACCCACAAGGACAGGGGCGACCACTGAAGCTTTCTTT	CASSPTRTGATTEAFF
TRBD2	TRBJ2-1	NA	TRBV6-4	TGTGCCAGCAGTGGCCTAGCGGGAGGAGGGGGTGAGCAGTTCTTC	CASSGLAGGGGEQFF
TRBD2	TRBJ2-7	NA	TRBV30	TGTGCCTTTGGACTAGCGGTCGAGCAGTACTTC	CAFGLAVEQYF
NA	TRBJ2-1	NA	TRBV18	TGTGCCAGCTCGACAGAGGCAGTCTCCTACAATGAGCAGTTCTTC	CASSTEAVSYNEQFF